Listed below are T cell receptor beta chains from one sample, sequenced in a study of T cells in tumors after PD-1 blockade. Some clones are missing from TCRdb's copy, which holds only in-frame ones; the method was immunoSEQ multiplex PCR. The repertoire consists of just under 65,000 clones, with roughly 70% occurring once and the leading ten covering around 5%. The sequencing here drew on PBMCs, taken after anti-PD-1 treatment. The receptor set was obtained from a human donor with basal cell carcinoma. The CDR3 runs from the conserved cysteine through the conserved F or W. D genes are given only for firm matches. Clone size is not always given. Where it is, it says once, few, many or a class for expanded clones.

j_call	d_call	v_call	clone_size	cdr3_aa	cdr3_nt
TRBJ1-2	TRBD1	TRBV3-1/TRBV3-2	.	CASSPGQGRSYTF	TGTGCCAGCAGCCCCGGACAGGGTCGTAGCTACACCTTC
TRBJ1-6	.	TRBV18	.	CASSPGESYNSPLHF	TGTGCCAGCTCACCAGGGGAATCCTATAATTCACCCCTCCACTTT
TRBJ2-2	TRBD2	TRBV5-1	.	CASSGHYSGGAGELFF	TGCGCCAGCAGCGGACATTATAGCGGGGGAGCCGGGGAGCTGTTTTTT
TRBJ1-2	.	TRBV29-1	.	CSVGTDDGYTF	TGCAGCGTTGGTACAGACGATGGCTACACCTTC
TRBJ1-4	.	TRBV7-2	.	CASSLTGSANEKLFF	TGTGCCAGCAGCTTAACAGGGTCGGCTAATGAAAAACTGTTTTTT
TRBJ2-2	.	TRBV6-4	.	CASTPDQGRAGELFF	TGTGCCAGCACTCCGGACCAGGGCCGGGCCGGGGAGCTGTTTTTT
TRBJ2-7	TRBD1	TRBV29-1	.	CSVNPAGQGSYEQYF	TGCAGCGTTAATCCAGCGGGACAGGGCTCCTACGAGCAGTACTTC
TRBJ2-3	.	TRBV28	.	CASISWSGNHTGTQYF	TGTGCCAGCATCTCATGGAGCGGCAACCACACGGGTACGCAGTATTTT
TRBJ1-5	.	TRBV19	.	CASGDSWGGNQPQHF	TGTGCCAGTGGGGACTCCTGGGGGGGCAATCAGCCCCAGCATTTT
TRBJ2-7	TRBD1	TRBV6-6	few	CASSYGTGEIYEQYF	TGTGCCAGCAGTTACGGGACAGGGGAGATCTACGAGCAGTACTTC
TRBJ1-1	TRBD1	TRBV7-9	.	CASSLTPGQGFFTEAFF	TGTGCCAGCAGCTTAACTCCGGGACAGGGCTTTTTCACTGAAGCTTTCTTT
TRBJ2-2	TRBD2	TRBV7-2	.	CASSGGTSGGTNTGELFF	TGTGCCAGCAGCGGAGGGACTAGCGGGGGGACGAACACCGGGGAGCTGTTTTTT
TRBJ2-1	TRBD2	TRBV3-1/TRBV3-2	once	CASSQGRGAGRSMFF	TGTGCCAGCAGCCAAGGGAGGGGAGCGGGGCGGAGCATGTTCTTC
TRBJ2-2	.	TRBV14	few	CASSHQAGELFF	TGTGCCAGCAGCCACCAGGCCGGGGAGCTGTTTTTT
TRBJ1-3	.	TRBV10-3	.	CAISDGMVGNTIYF	TGTGCCATCAGTGACGGGATGGTCGGAAACACCATATATTTT
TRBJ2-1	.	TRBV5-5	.	CASSLWGGEDSYNEQFF	TGTGCCAGCAGCTTGTGGGGGGGCGAAGACTCCTACAATGAGCAGTTCTTC
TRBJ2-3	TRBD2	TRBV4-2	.	CASSQEGTSGALTDTQYF	TGTGCCAGCAGCCAAGAGGGAACTAGCGGGGCACTCACAGATACGCAGTATTTT
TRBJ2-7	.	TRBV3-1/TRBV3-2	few	CASSHDRYEQYF	TGTGCCAGCAGCCACGACAGGTACGAGCAGTACTTC
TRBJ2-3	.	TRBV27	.	CASSSRAIYTDTQYF	TGTGCCAGCAGTTCTAGGGCCATATACACAGATACGCAGTATTTT
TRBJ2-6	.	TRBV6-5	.	CASSYAGANVLTF	TGTGCCAGCAGTTACGCTGGGGCCAACGTCCTGACTTTC
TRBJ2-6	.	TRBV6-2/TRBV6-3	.	CASSYQGSGANVLTF	TGTGCCAGCAGTTATCAGGGTTCTGGGGCCAACGTCCTGACTTTC
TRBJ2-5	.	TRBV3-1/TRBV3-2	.	CASSHRGAPRVETQYF	TGTGCCAGCAGCCACCGAGGGGCCCCCAGGGTGGAGACCCAGTACTTC
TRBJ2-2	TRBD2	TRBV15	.	CATSRAGGGAYTGELFF	TGTGCCACCAGCAGAGCTGGCGGGGGGGCGTATACCGGGGAGCTGTTTTTT
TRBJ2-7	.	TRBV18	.	CASSPGGVIYEQYF	TGTGCCAGCTCACCAGGGGGAGTAATCTACGAGCAGTACTTC
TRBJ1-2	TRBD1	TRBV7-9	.	CAIRQGGYGYTF	TGTGCCATCAGACAGGGGGGCTATGGCTACACCTTC
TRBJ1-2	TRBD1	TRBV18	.	CASSSGQNYGYTF	TGTGCCAGCTCTTCGGGACAGAACTATGGCTACACCTTC
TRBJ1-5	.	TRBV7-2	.	CASSLAREQPQHF	TGTGCCAGCAGCTTAGCTAGAGAACAGCCCCAGCATTTT
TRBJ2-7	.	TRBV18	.	CASSPSRGGEQYF	TGTGCCAGCTCACCAAGTAGGGGGGGCGAGCAGTACTTC
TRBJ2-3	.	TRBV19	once	CASIGGAADTQYF	TGTGCCAGTATCGGGGGCGCCGCAGATACGCAGTATTTT
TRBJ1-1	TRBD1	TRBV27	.	CASRITGEDTEAFF	TGTGCCAGCAGGATCACAGGGGAGGACACTGAAGCTTTCTTT
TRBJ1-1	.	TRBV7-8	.	CASSLGSNTEAFF	TGTGCCAGCAGCTTAGGCAGCAACACTGAAGCTTTCTTT
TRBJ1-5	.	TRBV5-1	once	CASSLYGAGRDQPQHF	TGCGCCAGCAGCTTGTACGGGGCGGGTAGGGATCAGCCCCAGCATTTT
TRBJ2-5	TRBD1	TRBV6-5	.	CASRATGGIGTQYF	TGTGCCAGCAGGGCGACAGGGGGAATCGGGACCCAGTACTTC
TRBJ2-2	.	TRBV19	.	CASSWTLPSTGELFF	TGTGCCAGTAGCTGGACACTCCCGAGTACCGGGGAGCTGTTTTTT
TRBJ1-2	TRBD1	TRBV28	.	CASSLQGGVFGYTF	TGTGCCAGCAGTTTACAGGGGGGGGTTTTTGGCTACACCTTC
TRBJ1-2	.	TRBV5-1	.	CASSTLTDYGYTF	TGCGCCAGCAGCACGTTGACAGATTATGGCTACACCTTC
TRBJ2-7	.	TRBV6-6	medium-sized	CASKRGSYEQYF	TGTGCCAGCAAGAGGGGGTCCTACGAGCAGTACTTC
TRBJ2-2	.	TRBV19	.	CASSKIGREAGELFF	TGTGCCAGTAGTAAGATCGGCAGGGAGGCCGGGGAGCTGTTTTTT
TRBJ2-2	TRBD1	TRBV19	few	CASSSRQGANTGELFF	TGTGCCAGTAGTAGCCGACAGGGAGCGAACACCGGGGAGCTGTTTTTT
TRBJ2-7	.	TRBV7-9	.	CASSSPEAGAWEQYF	TGTGCCAGCAGCTCTCCCGAGGCCGGGGCGTGGGAGCAGTACTTC
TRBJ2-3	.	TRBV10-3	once	CAISEGGTDTQYF	TGTGCCATCAGTGAGGGGGGAACAGATACGCAGTATTTT
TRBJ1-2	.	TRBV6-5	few	CASRGHGDYGYTF	TGTGCCAGCAGGGGGCATGGGGACTATGGCTACACCTTC
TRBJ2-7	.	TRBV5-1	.	CASSKVTGTYSHEQYF	TGCGCCAGCAGCAAAGTTACCGGGACATACTCCCACGAGCAGTACTTC
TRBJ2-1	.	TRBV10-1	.	CASSKTGYNEQFF	TGCGCCAGCAGTAAGACTGGTTACAATGAGCAGTTCTTC
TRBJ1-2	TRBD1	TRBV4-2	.	CASSQAGTGINGYTF	TGTGCCAGCAGCCAGGCCGGGACAGGGATCAATGGCTACACCTTC
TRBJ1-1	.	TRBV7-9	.	CASINTRVAEAFF	TGTGCCAGCATCAACACTCGGGTGGCTGAAGCTTTCTTT
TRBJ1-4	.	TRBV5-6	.	CASSLFNAHNEKLFF	TGTGCCAGCAGCTTGTTCAATGCCCATAATGAAAAACTGTTTTTT
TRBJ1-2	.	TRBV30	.	CAWSPRQLNYGYTF	TGTGCCTGGAGTCCTCGACAACTTAACTATGGCTACACCTTC
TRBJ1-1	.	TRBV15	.	CATSRDSWNTEAFF	TGTGCCACCAGCAGAGATTCCTGGAACACTGAAGCTTTCTTT
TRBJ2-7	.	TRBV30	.	CAWSRQYPYEQYF	TGTGCCTGGAGTCGACAGTACCCCTACGAGCAGTACTTC
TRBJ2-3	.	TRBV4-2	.	CASSQLGTGETDTQYF	TGTGCCAGCAGCCAATTGGGGACTGGAGAAACAGATACGCAGTATTTT
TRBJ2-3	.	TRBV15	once	CATSWARGDTQYF	TGTGCCACCAGCTGGGCCCGGGGAGATACGCAGTATTTT
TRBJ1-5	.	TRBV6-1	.	CASSDRVPQHF	TGTGCCAGCAGTGACCGGGTCCCCCAGCATTTT
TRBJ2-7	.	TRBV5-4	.	CASTRDNPYEQYF	TGTGCCAGCACCCGGGACAATCCCTACGAGCAGTACTTC
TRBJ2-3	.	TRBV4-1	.	CASSQVGLGSTDTQYF	TGCGCCAGCAGCCAAGTAGGTCTTGGGAGCACAGATACGCAGTATTTT
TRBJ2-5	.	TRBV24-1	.	CATSERDWRRSQETQYF	TGTGCCACCAGTGAACGTGACTGGAGGAGGAGCCAAGAGACCCAGTACTTC
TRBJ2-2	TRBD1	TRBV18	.	CASSPPGQYANTGELFF	TGTGCCAGCTCACCTCCGGGACAGTATGCGAACACCGGGGAGCTGTTTTTT
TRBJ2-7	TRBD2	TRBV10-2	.	CASSGLAGVAYEQYF	TGCGCCAGCAGTGGGCTAGCGGGGGTTGCGTACGAGCAGTACTTC
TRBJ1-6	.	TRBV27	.	CASRLGQGPSPLHF	TGTGCCAGCAGGTTAGGGCAGGGCCCGTCACCCCTCCACTTT